This T cell receptor beta chain was profiled in a study of blood T cell repertoires in COVID-19. As concerns this clone: The identical CDR3 is also encoded by other nucleotide sequences in the sample.

The study drew participants aged about 18 to 95 years from 20 to 30 US areas. Allocation to cohorts depended on clinical history reported by the participants. Up to 2 weeks before entering the study, exposed participants had met a COVID-19 case. Per the authors' pipeline: Amplification from reference gene primers served as the basis for estimated nucleated cell counts. Measured with immunoSEQ multiplex PCR; TCRdb has only the in-frame clones, and not every one. V, J and clone size were drawn from that table, and D and trimming were deduced from the DNA. The table lists about 320,000 clones, roughly 90% of them singletons, with 3.9% in the top ten. The CDR3 extends over 13 amino acids. With 0 bases removed from V and 3 bases from J, the gap between germline ends came to 5 bases. Germline V gene data show CDR1 as MGHRA and CDR2 as YSYEKL.

Sequencing was done on a sample of PBMCs or T cells enriched from blood (not recorded which). The sequence was collected from a woman in her thirties who had been exposed to COVID-19. This chain uses TRBV4-1 with TRBJ1-1; D is undetermined. CDR3 coding DNA: TGCGCCAGCAGCCAAGATCGGGACACTGAAGCTTTCTTT. Its protein is CASSQDRDTEAFF.